Listed below are T cell receptor beta chains from one sample, sequenced in a study of blood T cell repertoires in COVID-19. Libraries were prepared by immunoSEQ multiplex PCR; TCRdb keeps only in-frame clonotypes and omits some of them. The sample has fewer than 200,000 clones, approximately 84% seen once. The sequenced sample consisted of PBMCs or T cells enriched from blood (not recorded which). The origin of the receptors is a man aged 45-60 years who had recovered from COVID-19. Both conserved end residues are part of each CDR3. The D gene is left open where the match is weak. Rows give clone size only sometimes, using once, few, many, or a class for an expanded clone.

D: NA
J: TRBJ1-6
V: TRBV2
size: NA
DNA: TGTGCCAGCAGTCTTGCCACCAGGTCCTCACCCCTCCACTTT
CDR3: CASSLATRSSPLHF

D: NA
J: TRBJ1-2
V: TRBV6-5
size: NA
DNA: TGTGCCAGCAGTCTCGACAGGAATACTTATGGCTACACCTTC
CDR3: CASSLDRNTYGYTF

D: TRBD2
J: TRBJ2-3
V: TRBV4-1
size: NA
DNA: TGCGCCAGCAGCCAAGATCACCGGGTTAGCGGGCGAATAAAGGGGGATACGCAGTATTTT
CDR3: CASSQDHRVSGRIKGDTQYF

D: TRBD2
J: TRBJ2-5
V: TRBV2
size: once
DNA: TGTGCCAGCCTAGCGGGCCTACCCCAAGAGACCCAGTACTTC
CDR3: CASLAGLPQETQYF

D: NA
J: TRBJ1-3
V: TRBV5-1
size: NA
DNA: TGCGCCAGCAGCTTGGCTAACATTCCCGGGACACACTACGGAAACACCATATATTTT
CDR3: CASSLANIPGTHYGNTIYF

D: NA
J: TRBJ2-1
V: TRBV10-3
size: NA
DNA: TGTGCCATCAGTGTTGGGCCCTACAATGAGCAGTTCTTC
CDR3: CAISVGPYNEQFF

D: NA
J: TRBJ2-1
V: TRBV9
size: NA
DNA: TGTGCCAGCAACGGACAATCCGGACGATCCCACAATGAGCAGTTCTTC
CDR3: CASNGQSGRSHNEQFF

D: NA
J: TRBJ1-4
V: TRBV4-1
size: NA
DNA: TGCGCCAGCAGCCAAGAGAGGGTAGAAGGGGAAAAACTGTTTTTT
CDR3: CASSQERVEGEKLFF

D: TRBD1
J: TRBJ1-6
V: TRBV2
size: once
DNA: TGTGCCAGCAGGGGGACCGAAAACAGGGGTTCACCCCTCCACTTT
CDR3: CASRGTENRGSPLHF

D: TRBD1
J: TRBJ2-1
V: TRBV19
size: few
DNA: TGTGCCAGTACCTCCGGGACAGACGTCTACAATGAGCAGTTCTTC
CDR3: CASTSGTDVYNEQFF

D: TRBD1
J: TRBJ1-1
V: TRBV19
size: NA
DNA: TGTGCCAGTAGGGAGGGGGCATACACTGAAGCTTTCTTT
CDR3: CASREGAYTEAFF

D: TRBD1
J: TRBJ2-4
V: TRBV10-2
size: NA
DNA: TGCGCCAGCAGTCCGGAGACAGGGGGTGACATTCAGTACTTC
CDR3: CASSPETGGDIQYF

D: NA
J: TRBJ1-2
V: TRBV7-2
size: NA
DNA: TGTGCCAGCAGCTTAGATAGCGTCTATGGCTACACCTTC
CDR3: CASSLDSVYGYTF

D: TRBD2
J: TRBJ2-7
V: TRBV10-3
size: NA
DNA: TGTGCCATCAGTGAGTCCGCTAGCGGGGTTGGGCAGTACTTC
CDR3: CAISESASGVGQYF

D: NA
J: TRBJ2-7
V: TRBV6-5
size: NA
DNA: TGTGCCAGCAGTAACGGGGGACAGTACTACGAGCAGTACTTC
CDR3: CASSNGGQYYEQYF

D: TRBD2
J: TRBJ2-3
V: TRBV6-1
size: NA
DNA: TGTGCCAGCAGTGAGATAGTAACTAGCGGGGTCCTCCTGACGCAGTATTTT
CDR3: CASSEIVTSGVLLTQYF

D: NA
J: TRBJ2-5
V: TRBV2
size: NA
DNA: TGTGCCAGCAAGGCGGGGTCGGAGACCCAGTACTTC
CDR3: CASKAGSETQYF

D: NA
J: TRBJ1-3
V: TRBV2
size: NA
DNA: TGTGCCAGCAGTGAACGCCAGGGCCACTCTGGAAACACCATATATTTT
CDR3: CASSERQGHSGNTIYF

D: NA
J: TRBJ1-4
V: TRBV7-9
size: once
DNA: TGTGCCAGCAGCTTAGAACTAAATGAAAAACTGTTTTTT
CDR3: CASSLELNEKLFF

D: NA
J: TRBJ1-2
V: TRBV6-5
size: once
DNA: TGTGCCAGCAGTTACTACGACAATACGTATGGCTACACCTTC
CDR3: CASSYYDNTYGYTF

D: TRBD1
J: TRBJ1-5
V: TRBV24-1
size: NA
DNA: TGTGCCACCAGTGACCAGACAGGGCATCAGCCCCAGCATTTT
CDR3: CATSDQTGHQPQHF

D: NA
J: TRBJ2-3
V: TRBV3-1/TRBV3-2
size: once
DNA: TGTGCCAGCAGTCTAGCAGATACGCAGTATTTT
CDR3: CASSLADTQYF

D: NA
J: TRBJ1-6
V: TRBV19
size: NA
DNA: TGTGCCAGTAGTCCTTGGACAGCGTCAAATTCACCCCTCCACTTT
CDR3: CASSPWTASNSPLHF

D: NA
J: TRBJ2-7
V: TRBV7-8
size: NA
DNA: TGTGCCAGCAGCTTAGCGACCATACAGGGAACCTACGAGCAGTACTTC
CDR3: CASSLATIQGTYEQYF

D: TRBD1
J: TRBJ2-7
V: TRBV7-9
size: NA
DNA: TGTGCCAGCAGCCCATTCCGGGACAGCACCTACGAGCAGTACTTC
CDR3: CASSPFRDSTYEQYF

D: NA
J: TRBJ2-6
V: TRBV18
size: NA
DNA: TGTGCCAGCTCATTAGGGGTTCTCTCCGGGGCCAACGTCCTGACTTTC
CDR3: CASSLGVLSGANVLTF

D: TRBD1
J: TRBJ2-2
V: TRBV2
size: NA
DNA: TGTGCCAGCAGTGAGACAGGGGGCCGTAACACCGGGGAGCTGTTTTTT
CDR3: CASSETGGRNTGELFF

D: NA
J: TRBJ1-2
V: TRBV28
size: NA
DNA: TGTGCCAGCAGTTCGCCAGGGGCGGATTACTATGGCTACACCTTC
CDR3: CASSSPGADYYGYTF

D: NA
J: TRBJ1-3
V: TRBV12-3/TRBV12-4
size: NA
DNA: TGTGCCAGCAGTGAAAACAGAAACACCATATATTTT
CDR3: CASSENRNTIYF

D: NA
J: TRBJ1-2
V: TRBV5-5
size: few
DNA: TGTGCCAGCAGCTCTGACTTCTATGGCTACACCTTC
CDR3: CASSSDFYGYTF

D: TRBD2
J: TRBJ2-7
V: TRBV4-1
size: few
DNA: TGCGCCAGCAGCCAAGAGTTTGGCGGGGGTTACGAGCAGTACTTC
CDR3: CASSQEFGGGYEQYF

D: NA
J: TRBJ1-2
V: TRBV24-1
size: NA
DNA: TGTGCCACCAGTGATTTCGGTGGCTACACCTTC
CDR3: CATSDFGGYTF

D: TRBD1
J: TRBJ1-1
V: TRBV3-1/TRBV3-2
size: NA
DNA: TGTGCCAGCAGCCAGCCTCAGGGGGCGACTGAAGCTTTCTTT
CDR3: CASSQPQGATEAFF

D: NA
J: TRBJ1-2
V: TRBV6-2/TRBV6-3
size: NA
DNA: TGTGCCAGCAGTTACTCGGCAACCTTGAGGGAGGATGGCTACACCTTC
CDR3: CASSYSATLREDGYTF

D: NA
J: TRBJ2-1
V: TRBV27
size: NA
DNA: TGTGCCAGCAGTTCGGGTGCCCTCTCCTACAATGAGCAGTTCTTC
CDR3: CASSSGALSYNEQFF

D: TRBD1
J: TRBJ1-2
V: TRBV4-1
size: few
DNA: TGCGCCAGCAGCCAAGTTGGGACAGGCCTCTATGGCTACACCTTC
CDR3: CASSQVGTGLYGYTF

D: NA
J: TRBJ1-1
V: TRBV6-5
size: NA
DNA: TGTGCCAGCAGCACTACCAACACTGAAGCTTTCTTT
CDR3: CASSTTNTEAFF

D: TRBD1
J: TRBJ1-5
V: TRBV15
size: NA
DNA: TGTGCCACCTGGGACAGGGCGAACAATCAGCCCCAGCATTTT
CDR3: CATWDRANNQPQHF

D: NA
J: TRBJ1-2
V: TRBV2
size: NA
DNA: TGTGCCAGCAGGGAAACCGGGACATATGGCTACACCTTC
CDR3: CASRETGTYGYTF

D: NA
J: TRBJ1-4
V: TRBV5-5
size: NA
DNA: TGTGCCAGCAGCATTACAGTGGAAAAACTGTTTTTT
CDR3: CASSITVEKLFF

D: NA
J: TRBJ2-7
V: TRBV5-4
size: NA
DNA: TGTGCCAGCAGCTTGGGTGTCGGCGGGGCGGCCTACGAGCAGTACTTC
CDR3: CASSLGVGGAAYEQYF

D: NA
J: TRBJ2-7
V: TRBV10-1
size: NA
DNA: TGCGCCAGCAGTGAGGTCCAGGGGTACGAGCAGTACTTC
CDR3: CASSEVQGYEQYF

D: NA
J: TRBJ2-3
V: TRBV7-2
size: NA
DNA: TGTGCCAGCAGCTCGCGGGGTGGCACAGATACGCAGTATTTT
CDR3: CASSSRGGTDTQYF

D: NA
J: TRBJ1-4
V: TRBV18
size: NA
DNA: TGTGCCAGCTCACCAGGGCAGGGTTCTGAAAAACTGTTTTTT
CDR3: CASSPGQGSEKLFF

D: NA
J: TRBJ2-7
V: TRBV11-1
size: NA
DNA: TGTGCCAGCAGCTTAGCCCGGACAGACCCTCAAAGCTTC
CDR3: CASSLARTDPQSF

D: NA
J: TRBJ1-1
V: TRBV9
size: NA
DNA: TGTGCCAGCAGCGTGGACACCGACACTGAAGCTTTCTTT
CDR3: CASSVDTDTEAFF

D: TRBD1
J: TRBJ1-2
V: TRBV5-1
size: NA
DNA: TGCGCCAGCAGCCCCGGGACAGGCCTCCCCCCTAACTATGGCTACACCTTC
CDR3: CASSPGTGLPPNYGYTF

D: NA
J: TRBJ2-2
V: TRBV6-2/TRBV6-3
size: NA
DNA: TGTGCCAGCAGTCTCAGGGAGGTCGGGGAGCTGTTTTTT
CDR3: CASSLREVGELFF

D: TRBD1
J: TRBJ1-5
V: TRBV30
size: once
DNA: TGTGCCTGGAGTCCGACAGGGCCACATCAGCCCCAGCATTTT
CDR3: CAWSPTGPHQPQHF

D: TRBD1
J: TRBJ2-5
V: TRBV5-1
size: NA
DNA: TGCGCCAGCAGCTTGGCCGACAGGGGGGAGACCCAGTACTTC
CDR3: CASSLADRGETQYF

D: TRBD2
J: TRBJ2-5
V: TRBV7-2
size: NA
DNA: TGTGCCAGCAGCTTAGTTGGTCGGACTAGCCTGGAGACCCAGTACTTC
CDR3: CASSLVGRTSLETQYF

D: NA
J: TRBJ2-2
V: TRBV29-1
size: few
DNA: TGCAGCGGATCTAGCGCCGGGGAGCTGTTTTTT
CDR3: CSGSSAGELFF

D: TRBD2
J: TRBJ2-3
V: TRBV23-1
size: NA
DNA: TGCGCCAGCAGTCGGACCGGGACTAGCTTCACAGATACGCAGTATTTT
CDR3: CASSRTGTSFTDTQYF

D: NA
J: TRBJ2-1
V: TRBV10-3
size: once
DNA: TGTGCCATCAGTGAGAGGGACTCCAATGAGCAGTTCTTC
CDR3: CAISERDSNEQFF

D: NA
J: TRBJ2-5
V: TRBV18
size: NA
DNA: TGTGCCAGCTCACCTAACCCCGGGGAGACCCAGTACTTC
CDR3: CASSPNPGETQYF

D: NA
J: TRBJ1-1
V: TRBV21-1
size: NA
DNA: TGTGCCAGCAGCTCGCGGGAGCGGACAGTATTCGCTTTCTTT
CDR3: CASSSRERTVFAFF